The 31 T cell receptor beta chains presented below share a single source sample, sequenced in a study of cytomegalovirus exposure and HLA in healthy donors (dated by TCRdb to about 2017). The library was obtained by the immunoSEQ multiplex PCR assay. For the multiplex PCR, a mixture combining 60 forward primers for TCR Vbeta segments and 13 reverse primers for TCR Jbeta segments was used. TCRdb provides this immuneACCESS table in a form limited to in-frame rearrangements. Some clones are lacking; in checked studies, under half of them reflect an unresolved V gene, and why the rest are absent is not known. For this sample the table gives about 97,000 clones, of which approximately 73% were detected only once. The ten largest clones add up to roughly 3.5% of the sample. The sequenced material came from PBMCs. The source is a man aged 35 to 55 in good health and CMV-seronegative.

The chain joins TRBV5-6 to TRBJ2-4; D may be TRBD2 (6 bases). The CDR3 has 15 residues. CDR1 is SGHDT and CDR2 is YYEEEE in the germline V gene. Deletions cut 1 base from V and 4 bases from J, with 12 bases between. CDR3 in DNA: TGTGCCAGCAGCTTGCTGGCGGGGAGAAAAAACATTCAGTACTTC. Translation gives CASSLLAGRKNIQYF.

The V gene is TRBV2, the J gene TRBJ2-7; D uncertain. The length of the CDR3 is 15 residues. The V end was cut by 3 bases, the J end by 0 bases, with 12 bases between. Germline V gives CDR1 SNHLY, CDR2 FYNNEI. DNA for the CDR3: TGTGCCAGCAGTGAGTGGCCGGGTCGCTCCTACGAGCAGTACTTC. Encoded protein: CASSEWPGRSYEQYF.

This clone has more than one count but fewer than ten. The chain recombines TRBV10-2 with TRBJ1-1; D is possibly TRBD1 (5 bases). Trimming cost V 5 bases and J 6 bases, with 16 bases left between them. The CDR3 sequence is 14 residues long. Germline assignment: CDR1 WSHSY and CDR2 SAAADI. The CDR3 spells CASSLYGGVPEAFF. The CDR3 DNA is TGCGCCAGCAGTCTTTATGGGGGGGTCCCTGAAGCTTTCTTT.

A word on this clone: Other DNA sequences in the same sample also yield this CDR3. The gene calls are TRBV7-4 and TRBJ2-5; D is ambiguous. Trimming cost V 6 bases and J 4 bases, with 15 bases left between them. The CDR3 has 14 amino acids. Germline-derived CDR1 and CDR2 are SGHVT and SQSDAQ. The chain's CDR3 is CASRASSRGETQYF. The CDR3 region has the DNA TGTGCCAGCAGAGCTAGTTCCCGTGGAGAGACCCAGTACTTC.

This chain joins TRBV13 and TRBJ2-1, with 8 bases identical to TRBD2. With V trimmed by 5 bases and J by 9 bases, 9 bases remained unmatched. This CDR3 region has 14 residues. Germline V CDR1 and CDR2: PRHDT, FYEKMQ (reference sequence). The CDR3 DNA reads TGTGCCAGCAGCCACCCCGGACTAGCTAGTGAGCAGTTCTTC. Its translation is CASSHPGLASEQFF.

The chain employs TRBV6-5 and TRBJ1-2, with D possibly being TRBD1 (6 bases). Germline values: CDR1 MNHEY, CDR2 SVGAGI. The CDR3 is made up of 14 amino acids. V shed 4 bases and J shed 5 bases, with 14 bases lying between them. Written as DNA, the CDR3 is TGTGCCAGCAGTTCCGACAGGTTGGGATATGGCTACACCTTC. Its translation: CASSSDRLGYGYTF.

The chain recombines TRBV11-1 with TRBJ2-3, with TRBD1 as a possible D gene (6 bases). The germline V gene has CDR1 SGHAT and CDR2 FQDESV (reference sequence). The germline V and J ends were trimmed by 5 bases and 13 bases, with 16 bases remaining between them. The CDR3 is made up of 12 amino acids. The CDR3 spells CASSTRDITKYF. The DNA of the CDR3 is TGTGCCAGCAGCACACGGGACATCACCAAGTATTTT. The full variable domain, with the rest looked up from reference TRBV11-1 and TRBJ2-3, is EAEVAQSPRYKITEKSQAVAFWCDPISGHATLYWYRQILGQGPELLVQFQDESVVDDSQLPKDRFSAERLKGVDSTLKIQPAELGDSAMYLCASSTRDITKYFGPGTRLTVL.

CDR3 residues: CASSSNTGSGETQYF. The CDR3 DNA sequence: TGTGCCAGCAGCTCAAATACAGGGAGTGGAGAGACCCAGTACTTC. The rearrangement joins TRBV7-9 to TRBJ2-5; D may be TRBD1 (6 bases). The CDR3 has 15 amino acids. The germline V and J ends were trimmed by 4 bases and 4 bases, with 16 bases remaining between them. The V gene's germline CDR1 is SEHNR and CDR2 FQNEAQ (reference sequence).

This clone was detected only a few times. The gene calls are TRBV18 and TRBJ1-4; TRBD1 might be the D (5 bases). The germline CDR1 and CDR2 sequences are KGHSH and LQKENI. Deletions cut 3 bases from V and 7 bases from J, with 12 bases between. The length of the CDR3 is 14 residues. As DNA, the CDR3 is TGTGCCAGCTCACCTTCCGGGGGTGGTGAAAAACTGTTTTTT. Its translation: CASSPSGGGEKLFF.

The V call is TRBV25-1, the J call TRBJ2-7; 8 positions match TRBD2. Germline V gives CDR1 MGHDK, CDR2 SYGVNS. V shed 7 bases, J shed 2 bases, and the junction held 4 bases outside the gene matches. CDR3 length: 13 amino acids. CDR3 DNA: TGTGCCAGCACCAGCGGGGGTGCCTACGAGCAGTACTTC. It specifies CASTSGGAYEQYF.

The table lists this clone with a count of one. At one end, the junction sequence differs from germline, possibly due to a read error. For the CDR3, the DNA is TGCGCCATAGAAATCTACGGCAGGGGCTACGAGCAGTACTTC. This translates into CAIEIYGRGYEQYF. This rearrangement joins TRBV30 to TRBJ2-7; D perhaps matches TRBD1 (6 bases). In germline, CDR1 is GTSNPN, CDR2 SVGIG (reference sequence). The CDR3 contains 14 residues.

This chain links TRBV28 with TRBJ2-4; maybe TRBD2 (5 bases). Trimming left V 5 bases short and J 2 bases short, with 13 bases between. The germline gives CDR1 MDHEN, CDR2 SYDVKM. The CDR3 length is 15 residues. The DNA of the CDR3 is TGTGCCAGCAGTCGCCCCCCGGGATCCAAAAACATTCAGTACTTC. It yields the protein CASSRPPGSKNIQYF.

This clone showed up just a few times. The V call is TRBV7-2, the J call TRBJ2-7, with no clear D. This CDR3 is built from 11 residues. Germline loops: CDR1 SGHTA, CDR2 FQGNSA. The V and J ends lost 1 base and 7 bases respectively, with 5 bases between them. The CDR3 spells CASSLVREQYF. CDR3 coding DNA: TGTGCCAGCAGCTTAGTCCGGGAGCAGTACTTC. Variable domain in full (rest from reference TRBV7-2 and TRBJ2-7): GAGVSQSPSNKVTEKGKDVELRCDPISGHTALYWYRQSLGQGLEFLIYFQGNSAPDKSGLPSDRFSAERTGGSVSTLTIQRTQQEDSAVYLCASSLVREQYFGPGTRLTVT.

The chain employs TRBV6-1 and TRBJ1-5; a possible D gene is TRBD1 (6 bases). CDR1 and CDR2 (germline): MNHNS, SASEGT. Trimming removed 5 bases at V and 4 bases at J, with 15 bases between. This CDR3 has 15 residues. The CDR3 protein is CASSFPSGDNQPQHF. CDR3 in DNA: TGTGCCAGCAGTTTCCCCTCAGGGGATAATCAGCCCCAGCATTTT.

V gene TRBV4-2 combines with J gene TRBJ2-1, with TRBD2 matching over 10 bases. This CDR3 has 16 amino acids. V trimming: 4 bases; J trimming: 4 bases; junction bases outside the gene matches: 7. Germline V gene data show CDR1 as LGHNA and CDR2 as YNFKEQ. The CDR3 coding sequence is TGTGCCAGCAGCCGAGCTCTAGCGGGGGTATACAATGAGCAGTTCTTC. Amino acid sequence: CASSRALAGVYNEQFF.

The genes are TRBV5-4 and TRBJ2-2; 7 bases match TRBD1. Germline V lookup: CDR1 SGHNT, CDR2 YYREEE (reference sequence). The J segment lost 3 bases and the V segment lost 2 bases, leaving 7 bases of the junction unmatched. The length of the CDR3 is 16 residues. The DNA for the CDR3 is TGTGCCAGCAGCTTTCCCGGGACAGAGTACACCGGGGAGCTGTTTTTT. This translates into CASSFPGTEYTGELFF.

The rearrangement links TRBV5-1 to TRBJ2-7; possible D gene TRBD1, 5 bases. Germline values: CDR1 SGHRS, CDR2 YFSETQ. The CDR3 totals 16 residues. V shed 0 bases and J shed 2 bases, with 15 bases lying between them. CDR3 nucleotides: TGCGCCAGCAGCTTGGCCATTAGACAGTCCACCTACGAGCAGTACTTC. This sequence encodes CASSLAIRQSTYEQYF.

Notes on this clone: Here the CDR3 omits its conserved ending phenylalanine or tryptophan, so a read error is the likely source. The rearrangement joins TRBV5-4 to TRBJ2-6; D remains ambiguous. CDR1 SGHNT and CDR2 YYREEE come from the germline V gene (reference sequence). The CDR3 runs 12 residues. Trimming cost V 9 bases and J 4 bases, with 8 bases left between them. This CDR3 is CAIPQGANVLTV. The CDR3, as DNA: TGTGCCATCCCGCAAGGGGCCAACGTCCTGACTGTC.

The chain couples TRBV2 to TRBJ2-3; TRBD2 is a possible D gene (5 bases). From germline, CDR1 is SNHLY and CDR2 FYNNEI. The CDR3 covers 15 residues. V gave up 6 bases and J gave up 1 base, with 14 bases separating them. The CDR3 loop reads CASRPAATRTDTQYF. CDR3 in DNA: TGTGCCAGCAGACCAGCGGCTACTCGCACAGATACGCAGTATTTT.

This clone has a handful of counts. The rearrangement links TRBV10-3 to TRBJ1-5; the match to TRBD1 covers 8 bases. CDR1 and CDR2 from the germline V gene are ENHRY and SYGVKD. This CDR3 region has 13 residues. After removal of 8 bases from V and 5 bases from J, the junction contained 5 bases not matched to a gene. CDR3 sequence reads: CAIRGQGDQPQHF. The CDR3 DNA reads as TGTGCCATCCGAGGACAGGGCGATCAGCCCCAGCATTTT.

The genes are TRBV25-1 and TRBJ1-2; D remains ambiguous. From germline, CDR1 is MGHDK and CDR2 SYGVNS. The V end was cut by 3 bases, the J end by 7 bases, with 9 bases between. The CDR3 sequence is 12 residues long. CDR3 sequence (DNA): TGTGCCAGCAGTGACGGAGTGGGTGGCTACACCTTC. This translates into CASSDGVGGYTF.

The rearrangement links TRBV5-6 to TRBJ2-7; possibly TRBD2 for D (7 bases). The V gene's germline CDR1 is SGHDT and CDR2 YYEEEE. This CDR3 is built from 14 residues. Trimming left V 4 bases short and J 6 bases short, with 17 bases between. Here the CDR3 reads CASSLGLRGGEQYF. DNA of the CDR3: TGTGCCAGCAGCCTAGGTCTGAGGGGGGGCGAGCAGTACTTC. Supplemented by reference TRBV5-6 and TRBJ2-7, the full variable domain reads DAGVTQSPTHLIKTRGQQVTLRCSPKSGHDTVSWYQQALGQGPQFIFQYYEEEERQRGNFPDRFSGHQFPNYSSELNVNALLLGDSALYLCASSLGLRGGEQYFGPGTRLTVT.

The chain joins TRBV7-7 to TRBJ2-5; perhaps TRBD1 as D (7 bases). Germline-derived CDR1 and CDR2 are SSHAT and FNYEAQ (reference sequence). The ends were cut back, 5 bases at V and 2 bases at J, with 15 bases in the middle. This CDR3 has 15 residues. CDR3 residues: CASSPQGGNQETQYF. The CDR3 bases are TGTGCCAGCAGCCCCCAGGGGGGAAATCAAGAGACCCAGTACTTC.

The chain links TRBV9 to TRBJ2-3, with TRBD1 matching 8 bases. CDR1 is SGDLS and CDR2 is YYNGEE in the germline V gene. The CDR3 is made up of 14 amino acids. With 3 bases clipped from V and 5 bases from J, the junction kept 5 bases outside the gene matches. The CDR3 protein is CASSARQGIDTQYF. The DNA for the CDR3 is TGTGCCAGCAGCGCCCGACAGGGGATAGATACGCAGTATTTT.

The chain uses TRBV2 and TRBJ1-6, with TRBD1 matching 11 bases. Trimming at V came to 1 base and at J to 10 bases, leaving 9 bases not matched to a gene. The CDR3 length is 17 residues. The V gene's germline CDR1 is SNHLY and CDR2 FYNNEI. The CDR3 loop reads CASSEGGDRGFLSPLHF. CDR3 nucleotides: TGTGCCAGCAGTGAAGGGGGGGACAGGGGGTTCCTATCACCCCTCCACTTT.

The chain employs TRBV7-9 and TRBJ2-7, with TRBD2 identical over 11 bases. CDR3 length: 15 residues. Germline assignment: CDR1 SEHNR and CDR2 FQNEAQ (reference sequence). V was pared by 4 bases and J by 5 bases, with 7 bases of the junction left unmatched. The CDR3 protein is CASSSGASGGNEQYF. CDR3 bases: TGTGCCAGCAGCTCCGGTGCTAGCGGGGGGAACGAGCAGTACTTC.

The chain recombines TRBV27 with TRBJ2-2, with 7 bases identical to TRBD1. The ends lost 4 bases at V and 3 bases at J; junction bases unmatched: 8. Germline V gives CDR1 MNHEY, CDR2 SMNVEV (reference sequence). This CDR3 has 16 amino acids. CDR3 amino acids: CASSSRGGADTGELFF. As DNA, the CDR3 is TGTGCCAGCAGTTCCCGAGGGGGCGCGGACACCGGGGAGCTGTTTTTT.

CDR3 bases: TGTGCCAGCAGTTACGTGACAGGGAGCAATGAGCAGTTCTTC. It is translated as CASSYVTGSNEQFF. J is TRBJ2-1 and V is TRBV6-5, with 7 positions matching TRBD1. Germline CDR1 and CDR2: MNHEY and SVGAGI. The CDR3 covers 14 residues. The J segment lost 6 bases and the V segment lost 2 bases, leaving 4 bases of the junction unmatched.

This clone was observed many times. V and J are TRBV21-1 and TRBJ1-5; the listed D gene, TRBD1, was not tested against the DNA. TRBV21-1 constitutes a pseudogene. The CDR3 has 16 residues. The CDR3, as DNA: TGTGCCAGCAGCAAAGGGCCAGGGATTTTCAATCAGCCCCAGCATTTT. This sequence encodes CASSKGPGIFNQPQHF.

This clone has only one observation. The genes are TRBV5-1 and TRBJ2-1, with 7 bases identical to TRBD1. Germline CDR1 is SGHRS and CDR2 is YFSETQ. With 2 bases clipped from V and 0 bases from J, the junction kept 2 bases outside the gene matches. This CDR3 is built from 15 residues. CDR3 loop: CASSLQGSSYNEQFF. CDR3 nucleotide sequence: TGCGCCAGCAGCTTACAGGGGAGCTCCTACAATGAGCAGTTCTTC.

The rearrangement links TRBV27 to TRBJ2-3, with a possible D match to TRBD1 (6 bases). V was pared by 3 bases and J by 4 bases, with 11 bases between. CDR3 length: 14 amino acids. Germline V CDR1 and CDR2: MNHEY, SMNVEV (reference sequence). The CDR3 coding sequence is TGTGCCAGCAGTTTTTTTACAGGGTCAGATACGCAGTATTTT. This translates into CASSFFTGSDTQYF.